This section outlines one T cell receptor (beta chain) sequence together with its context. The antigen remains unidentified. This sample was included in a study of beta chain features in type 1 diabetes. Study-wide points: For TCRB rearrangement, an influence of HLA type remained unresolved here. PCR might favor shorter templates, equally in patients and controls.

Sequencing targeted expressed TCRB transcripts, as all isolated RNA had been reverse transcribed. This table comes from immunoSEQ multiplex PCR, and its TCRdb copy is limited to in-frame clones, with some not included. The sample consists of 400,000 to 600,000 clones, roughly 31% of them appearing once. The sequence came from a man aged 18 to 29 in good health. Sequenced: naive CD4+ T cells from blood.

The CDR3 sequence is CASSVGVTTNEKLFF. The CDR3, as DNA: TGTGCCAGCAGCGTAGGGGTTACAACTAATGAAAAACTGTTTTTT. The rearrangement joins TRBV7-2 to TRBJ1-4; a weak D match, TRBD1 (5 bases). V shed 5 bases and J shed 0 bases, with 10 bases lying between them. CDR3 length: 15 amino acids. CDR1 SGHTA and CDR2 FQGNSA come from the germline V gene.